Below, 9 T cell receptor beta chains from the same sample are listed, as sequenced in a study of a mutant IDH1 vaccine in newly diagnosed glioma. Their antigens remain unidentified. Using immunoSEQ multiplex PCR, the repertoire was profiled, and TCRdb retains in-frame clones only, with some absent. Among about 24,000 clones, 79% were seen once, and the ten largest hold 8%. The time point: week 11, during vaccination. Every vaccine dose comprised 300 ug of mutant IDH1 20-mer peptide plus topical imiquimod. Sequences were derived from PBMCs, sampled from a glioma patient whose treatment included an IDH1 peptide vaccine. The receptors stem from a middle-aged man with glioma.

The chain carries TRBV5-1 and TRBJ1-4, with 7 nucleotides matching TRBD1. V shed 5 bases, J shed 6 bases, and the junction held 7 bases outside the gene matches. This CDR3 contains 14 residues. The germline V gene encodes CDR1 SGHRS and CDR2 YFSETQ. The CDR3 DNA sequence: TGCGCCAGCAGGCCGAGGGGGCGGGATGAAAAACTGTTTTTT. Its protein is CASRPRGRDEKLFF.

This clone was observed once. The chain recombines TRBV18 with TRBJ2-5, with 10 positions matching TRBD2. The junction had 0 bases not matched to a gene; V was cut back by 1 base and J by 1 base. Per the germline V gene, CDR1 is KGHSH and CDR2 is LQKENI. This CDR3 is 15 amino acids long. CDR3 sequence: CASSPRTSGQETQYF. CDR3 DNA sequence: TGTGCCAGCTCACCACGGACTAGCGGCCAAGAGACCCAGTACTTC.

The chain couples TRBV5-1 to TRBJ2-7; TRBD1 matches at 10 bases. With 3 bases clipped from V and 4 bases from J, the junction kept 4 bases outside the gene matches. The CDR3 consists of 14 residues. Germline CDR1 and CDR2: SGHRS and YFSETQ. CDR3 in amino acids: CASSWGQGSYEQYF. The CDR3 nucleotides are TGCGCCAGCAGCTGGGGACAGGGGTCGTACGAGCAGTACTTC.

The chain carries TRBV5-1 and TRBJ2-7, with D possibly TRBD1 on 6 matching bases. The CDR3 is made up of 16 amino acids. Trimming took off 0 bases at V and 2 bases at J, with 15 bases between the two ends. Germline V lookup: CDR1 SGHRS, CDR2 YFSETQ. CDR3: CASSLEATGNPYEQYF. The DNA for the CDR3 is TGCGCCAGCAGCTTGGAGGCGACAGGAAACCCCTACGAGCAGTACTTC.

This clone occurred once. CDR3 coding DNA: TGCAGCGTTGAAACCCAAACAGGGCGCGAGACCCAGTACTTC. It encodes CSVETQTGRETQYF. The gene calls are TRBV29-1 and TRBJ2-5; D may be TRBD1 (6 bases). The CDR3 runs 14 residues. Germline lookup yields CDR1 SQVTM and CDR2 ANQGSEA. The V end was cut by 2 bases, the J end by 5 bases, with 15 bases between.

The V and J genes are TRBV6-5 and TRBJ1-1; D is perhaps TRBD1 (5 bases). This CDR3 contains 14 residues. Per the germline V gene, CDR1 is MNHEY and CDR2 is SVGAGI. The V end lost 4 bases, the J end lost 7 bases, and 16 bases lay between the germline ends. The DNA for the CDR3 is TGTGCCAGCAGTTTCGCAGGGCATCCAATTGAAGCTTTCTTT. It specifies CASSFAGHPIEAFF.

This chain's CDR3 is CASSLVGRYYEQYV. The CDR3 region has the DNA TGTGCCAGCAGCTTAGTAGGACGGTACTACGAGCAGTACGTC. This rearrangement joins TRBV7-2 to TRBJ2-7; D is unclear. This CDR3 comprises 14 residues. Between the trimmed V and J ends, which lost 1 base and 3 bases, there was a span of 10 bases. Germline V gives CDR1 SGHTA, CDR2 FQGNSA.

The chain combines TRBV6-1 with TRBJ2-4; TRBD2 agrees at 8 bases. Germline lookup yields CDR1 MNHNS and CDR2 SASEGT. The trim removed 0 bases at V and 6 bases at J, leaving 7 bases unmatched. The CDR3 loop spans 16 amino acids. This chain's CDR3 is CASSEALAGGANIQYF. CDR3 in DNA: TGTGCCAGCAGTGAAGCGCTTGCGGGAGGAGCAAACATTCAGTACTTC.

The chain joins TRBV12-5 to TRBJ2-2, with a weak D call TRBD2 (7 bases). The CDR3 is made up of 20 amino acids. CDR1 is LGHNT, CDR2 FRNRAP, per germline. Trimming removed 8 bases at V and 3 bases at J, with 31 bases between. CDR3 in amino acids: CASTPGSGSRGARDTGELFF. The CDR3 bases are TGTGCTAGTACCCCGGGTTCCGGGTCCCGGGGGGCGAGGGACACCGGGGAGCTGTTTTTT.